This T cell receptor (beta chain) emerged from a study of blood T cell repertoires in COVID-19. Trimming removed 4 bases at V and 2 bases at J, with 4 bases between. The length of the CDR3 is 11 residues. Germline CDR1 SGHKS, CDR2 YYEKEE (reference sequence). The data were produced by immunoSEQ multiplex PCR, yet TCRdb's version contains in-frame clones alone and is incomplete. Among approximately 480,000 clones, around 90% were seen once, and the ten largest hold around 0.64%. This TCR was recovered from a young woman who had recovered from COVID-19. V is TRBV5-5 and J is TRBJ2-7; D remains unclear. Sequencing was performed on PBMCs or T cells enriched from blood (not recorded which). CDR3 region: CASSLAYEQYF. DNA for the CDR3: TGTGCCAGCAGCCTAGCCTACGAGCAGTACTTC.